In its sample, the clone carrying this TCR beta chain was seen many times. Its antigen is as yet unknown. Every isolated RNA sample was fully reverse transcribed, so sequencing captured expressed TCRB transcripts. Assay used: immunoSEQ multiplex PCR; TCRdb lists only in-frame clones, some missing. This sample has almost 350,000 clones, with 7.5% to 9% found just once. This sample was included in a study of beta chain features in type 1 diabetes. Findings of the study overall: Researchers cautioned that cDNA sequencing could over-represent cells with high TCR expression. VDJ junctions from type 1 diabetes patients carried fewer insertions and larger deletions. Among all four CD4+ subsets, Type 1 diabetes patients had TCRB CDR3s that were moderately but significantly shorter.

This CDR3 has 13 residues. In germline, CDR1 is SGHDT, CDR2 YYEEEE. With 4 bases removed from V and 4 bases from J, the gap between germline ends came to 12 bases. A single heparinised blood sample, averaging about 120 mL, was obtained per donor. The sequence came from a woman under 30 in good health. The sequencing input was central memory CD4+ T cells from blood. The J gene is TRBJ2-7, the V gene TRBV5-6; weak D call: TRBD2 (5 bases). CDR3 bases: TGTGCCAGCAGCCGGGGTTCCTTTTACGAGCAGTACTTC. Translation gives CASSRGSFYEQYF.